The 15 T cell receptor beta chains given below trace back to one sample, sequenced in a study of neurological immune-mediated disorders (dated by TCRdb to about 2019). This specimen's time point label, per the study, means: longitudinal time-point 1 (baseline). Preparation of the library involved 5' RACE. TCRdb shows the sequencer as Illumina HiSeq 2500. TCRdb reran the public reads through fastp at Q25 and MiXCR, keeping productive beta chains. All rows with the same CDR3 protein become a single entry with the most common DNA and genes. The sample includes about 49,000 distinct CDR3 sequences, with approximately 9.1% observed a single time. The ten largest account for 1.6% of the sample. What was sequenced was PBMCs. The receptors were gathered from a woman between 40 and 50 years old in good health.

This clonotype was observed many times. The rearrangement links TRBV7-2 to TRBJ2-6; possibly TRBD1 or TRBD2 for D (5 bases each). There are 18 residues in the CDR3. Germline CDR1 reads SGHTA; CDR2 reads FQGNSA. V was clipped by 1 base and J by 3 bases, with 16 bases between them. The CDR3 region is CASSLGVIGARGANVLTF. The CDR3 nucleotides are TGTGCCAGCAGCTTAGGAGTAATCGGGGCCCGTGGGGCCAACGTCCTGACTTTC. Full variable domain (remainder filled in from reference TRBV7-2 and TRBJ2-6): GAGVSQSPSNKVTEKGKDVELRCDPISGHTALYWYRQSLGQGLEFLIYFQGNSAPDKSGLPSDRFSAERTGGSVSTLTIQRTQQEDSAVYLCASSLGVIGARGANVLTFGAGSRLTVL.

This clonotype occurred many times. The V call is TRBV3-1, the J call TRBJ2-2; D uncertain. The CDR3 extends over 13 amino acids. V was trimmed by 4 bases and J by 6 bases, leaving 9 bases between them. CDR1 and CDR2 from the germline V gene are LGHDT and YNNKEL (reference sequence). This chain's CDR3 is CASSRVWAGELFF. DNA for the CDR3: TGTGCCAGCAGCCGCGTATGGGCCGGGGAGCTGTTTTTT.

The chain joins TRBV18 to TRBJ2-5, with D possibly being TRBD2 (5 bases). The CDR3 extends over 14 amino acids. The ends were cut back, 3 bases at V and 2 bases at J, with 10 bases in the middle. Germline V gene lookup returns CDR1 KGHSH and CDR2 LQKENI. In nucleotides, the CDR3 is TGTGCCAGCTCACCTGGTCAGCGGCAAGAGACCCAGTACTTC. It codes for CASSPGQRQETQYF.

Relative to its sample, this clonotype is medium-sized (0.01 to 0.1%). The V call is TRBV20-1, the J call TRBJ1-1; D uncertain. CDR1 and CDR2 (germline): DFQATT, SNEGSKA (reference sequence). The V and J ends lost 1 base and 1 base respectively, with 7 bases between them. The CDR3 has 13 amino acids. The CDR3 loop is CSARAQANTEAFF. In nucleotides, the CDR3 is TGCAGTGCTAGAGCGCAGGCGAACACTGAAGCTTTCTTT.

In this sample, this clonotype turned up many times. The chain carries TRBV5-1 and TRBJ2-7; the D call may be TRBD1 or TRBD2 (5 bases each). The germline CDR1 and CDR2 sequences are SGHRS and YFSETQ. The CDR3 contains 14 residues. The germline V and J ends were trimmed by 4 bases and 3 bases, with 14 bases remaining between them. CDR3 DNA: TGCGCCAGCAGCCCCACCGGGACCATCTACGAGCAGTACTTC. This translates into CASSPTGTIYEQYF.

This clonotype was counted ten times or more. The V and J genes are TRBV3-1 and TRBJ2-7, with 8 bases fitting TRBD1. Looked up from germline, CDR1 is LGHDT and CDR2 is YNNKEL (reference sequence). The CDR3 runs 15 residues. Germline trimming cut 1 base from V and 2 bases from J; bases unmatched to any gene: 4. CDR3 nucleotides: TGTGCCAGCAGCCAAGCCGGGACAGGACCCTACGAGCAGTACTTC. It is translated as CASSQAGTGPYEQYF.

This clonotype has ten or more counts. The J gene is TRBJ2-7, the V gene TRBV13; 10 bases are a match to TRBD1. CDR3 length equals 15 residues. V shed 4 bases, J shed 0 bases, and the junction held 3 bases outside the gene matches. Germline values: CDR1 PRHDT, CDR2 FYEKMQ (reference sequence). Here the CDR3 reads CASSSRDRGSYEQYF. CDR3 DNA sequence: TGTGCCAGCAGCTCCCGGGACAGGGGCTCCTACGAGCAGTACTTC. Complete variable domain (other parts from reference TRBV13 and TRBJ2-7): AAGVIQSPRHLIKEKRETATLKCYPIPRHDTVYWYQQGPGQDPQFLISFYEKMQSDKGSIPDRFSAQQFSDYHSELNMSSLELGDSALYFCASSSRDRGSYEQYFGPGTRLTVT.

This clonotype was detected many times. The V call is TRBV9, the J call TRBJ2-2; D tentatively fits TRBD1 or TRBD2 (5 bases each). CDR1 and CDR2 (germline): SGDLS, YYNGEE. V was trimmed by 4 bases and J by 5 bases, leaving 12 bases between them. This CDR3 has 14 residues. In DNA form, the CDR3 reads TGTGCCAGCAGCCCCCAGGGAGCTACCGGGGAGCTGTTTTTT. This sequence encodes CASSPQGATGELFF.

This clonotype came up many times. The rearrangement joins TRBV20-1 to TRBJ2-5; possibly TRBD1 or TRBD2 for D (6 bases each). This CDR3 has 16 residues. Germline values: CDR1 DFQATT, CDR2 SNEGSKA (reference sequence). Trimming removed 5 bases from V and 5 bases from J, with 24 bases in between. CDR3 DNA: TGCAGTGCTCGCCTTCATCGGGGGCCCTCCTTTGAGACCCAGTACTTC. Encoded protein: CSARLHRGPSFETQYF.

This clonotype was seen repeatedly, ten times or more. CDR3 in amino acids: CATSDTALSSYNEQFF. CDR3 DNA: TGTGCCACCAGTGACACCGCTTTAAGCTCCTACAATGAGCAGTTCTTC. V gene TRBV24-1 combines with J gene TRBJ2-1, with D unclear. The CDR3 has 16 residues. Trimming took off 4 bases at V and 0 bases at J, with 12 bases between the two ends. Germline loops: CDR1 KGHDR, CDR2 SFDVKD.

This clonotype was found many times. The rearrangement links TRBV2 to TRBJ2-2; D possibly corresponds to TRBD1 (6 bases). Trimming removed 6 bases at V and 5 bases at J, with 13 bases between. CDR3 length: 14 residues. Germline values: CDR1 SNHLY, CDR2 FYNNEI. The CDR3 region has the DNA TGTGCCAGCAGAGCCGGGACACCGACCGGGGAGCTGTTTTTT. Translating it yields CASRAGTPTGELFF.

The sample holds many counts of this clonotype. CDR3 sequence (DNA): TGCAGTGCTTCAGGACTAGCGGGGTTACAAGAGACCCAGTACTTC. It specifies CSASGLAGLQETQYF. The chain combines TRBV20-1 with TRBJ2-5, with TRBD2 identical over 12 bases. From germline, CDR1 is DFQATT and CDR2 SNEGSKA (reference sequence). Trimming removed 5 bases from V and 2 bases from J; junction bases left unmatched: 6. The CDR3 is made up of 15 amino acids.

This clonotype has at least ten counts. The chain is built from TRBV25-1 and TRBJ2-7; 7 bases match TRBD2. Germline CDR1 is MGHDK and CDR2 is SYGVNS. This CDR3 region has 14 residues. V gave up 3 bases and J gave up 2 bases; unmatched junction bases: 4. Here the CDR3 DNA reads TGTGCCAGCAGTGATGGAGGGACTACCTACGAGCAGTACTTC. The encoded protein is CASSDGGTTYEQYF.

This clonotype appeared many times. The chain has TRBV9 and TRBJ2-2, with D possibly called TRBD1 or TRBD2 (5 bases each). The CDR3 totals 15 residues. CDR1 and CDR2 from the germline V gene are SGDLS and YYNGEE. The V and J ends lost 1 base and 7 bases respectively, with 14 bases between them. The DNA for the CDR3 is TGTGCCAGCAGCGTACAATGGGGGACGGACGGGGAGCTGTTTTTT. Protein product: CASSVQWGTDGELFF.

The genes are TRBV20-1 and TRBJ2-7, with D perhaps TRBD1 (6 bases). The V gene lost 2 bases and the J gene lost 0 bases, with 11 bases spanning the gap. CDR1 is DFQATT and CDR2 is SNEGSKA in the germline V gene (reference sequence). The CDR3 runs 14 residues. This chain's CDR3 is CSARLQGSSYEQYF. The DNA for the CDR3 is TGCAGTGCTAGACTGCAGGGGAGCTCCTACGAGCAGTACTTC.